One sample yielded the 28 T cell receptor beta chains listed below, sequenced in a study of CD8+ T cells in alopecia areata. Isolated RNA was reverse transcribed into cDNA used as the sequencing template. Clones were read by immunoSEQ multiplex PCR, and TCRdb kept only the in-frame ones, dropping some. The sample lists roughly 190,000 clones, 45% to 75% seen once, with about 3.5% in the top ten. The treatment is: oral pan-JAK inhibitor, 5-10 mg twice daily. Source: CD4+ T cells sorted from blood, taken at week 4, from a patient treated with tofacitinib. The receptors were sampled from a human donor with alopecia areata.

The V and J genes are TRBV5-6 and TRBJ1-4; weak D call: TRBD1 (5 bases). CDR3 length equals 15 residues. Germline V gives CDR1 SGHDT, CDR2 YYEEEE. The ends were cut back, 4 bases at V and 6 bases at J, with 16 bases in the middle. The CDR3 loop is CASSHVGGAHEKLFF. DNA of the CDR3: TGTGCCAGCAGCCATGTAGGAGGGGCCCATGAAAAACTGTTTTTT.

The chain combines TRBV2 with TRBJ2-7; no definite D call. Germline V gene lookup returns CDR1 SNHLY and CDR2 FYNNEI. The V end was cut by 7 bases, the J end by 5 bases, with 12 bases between. CDR3 size: 12 residues. For the CDR3, the DNA is TGTGCCAGCAAGATCCAGAGGCACGAGCAGTACTTC. This gives the protein CASKIQRHEQYF.

V gene TRBV11-1 combines with J gene TRBJ1-1; D unresolved. Germline CDR1 and CDR2: SGHAT and FQDESV (reference sequence). V was clipped by 2 bases and J by 0 bases, with 4 bases between them. The CDR3 is made up of 13 amino acids. In nucleotides, the CDR3 is TGTGCCAGCAGCTTACAGCTGAACACTGAAGCTTTCTTT. It specifies CASSLQLNTEAFF.

This clone was counted once. V and J are TRBV25-1 and TRBJ2-2; D is uncertain. The length of the CDR3 is 12 residues. Germline V lookup: CDR1 MGHDK, CDR2 SYGVNS. The V end lost 6 bases, the J end lost 9 bases, and 11 bases lay between the germline ends. CDR3 sequence reads: CASSSIDRELFF. As DNA, the CDR3 is TGTGCCAGCAGCTCCATAGATAGGGAGCTGTTTTTT.

The genes are TRBV9 and TRBJ1-2, with D possibly matching TRBD1 (6 bases). CDR3 length equals 16 residues. The germline gives CDR1 SGDLS, CDR2 YYNGEE. The V and J ends lost 4 bases and 1 base respectively, with 17 bases between them. DNA for the CDR3: TGTGCCAGCAGCCCCCGTGGGGGGGGCTTTAACTATGGCTACACCTTC. Translating it yields CASSPRGGGFNYGYTF.

Concerning this clone itself: Different DNA sequences within this sample yield the same CDR3. The chain joins TRBV29-1 to TRBJ1-2; D remains unclear. Germline V gives CDR1 SQVTM, CDR2 ANQGSEA. V lost 1 base and J 8 bases, leaving 11 bases between the germline ends. The CDR3 is 12 residues long. CDR3 protein: CSVEVVGYGYTF. CDR3 coding DNA: TGCAGCGTTGAAGTGGTAGGGTACGGCTACACCTTC. Full variable domain (rest looked up from reference TRBV29-1 and TRBJ1-2): SAVISQKPSRDICQRGTSLTIQCQVDSQVTMMFWYRQQPGQSLTLIATANQGSEATYESGFVIDKFPISRPNLTFSTLTVSNMSPEDSSIYLCSVEVVGYGYTFGSGTRLTVV.

The chain recombines TRBV30 with TRBJ1-1; D unclear. The CDR3 consists of 13 residues. The V gene lost 3 bases and the J gene lost 2 bases, with 10 bases spanning the gap. Per the germline V gene, CDR1 is GTSNPN and CDR2 is SVGIG (reference sequence). CDR3 sequence (DNA): TGTGCCTGGAGGTTGGCAACAAACACTGAAGCTTTCTTT. This sequence encodes CAWRLATNTEAFF.

In its sample, this clone was seen once. J is TRBJ1-2 and V is TRBV4-1; possible D gene TRBD1, 6 bases. This CDR3 is built from 16 residues. The ends were cut back, 1 base at V and 6 bases at J, with 18 bases in the middle. Germline CDR1 MGHRA, CDR2 YSYEKL. CDR3 protein: CASSQVGGRLRDGYTF. CDR3 nucleotides: TGCGCCAGCAGCCAAGTCGGGGGCAGGTTAAGGGATGGCTACACCTTC.

The V call is TRBV30, the J call TRBJ1-1; D remains ambiguous. The CDR3 length is 12 residues. Germline assignment: CDR1 GTSNPN and CDR2 SVGIG (reference sequence). V gave up 2 bases and J gave up 4 bases, with 8 bases separating them. DNA of the CDR3: TGTGCCTGGAGTACCCGGATCACTGAAGCTTTCTTT. It is translated as CAWSTRITEAFF.

The rearrangement joins TRBV29-1 to TRBJ2-1; no clear D gene. CDR1 and CDR2 (germline): SQVTM, ANQGSEA. There are 16 residues in the CDR3. The V end lost 3 bases, the J end lost 0 bases, and 15 bases lay between the germline ends. The CDR3: CSVETGGAGSYNEQFF. DNA of the CDR3: TGCAGCGTTGAGACGGGCGGAGCTGGCTCCTACAATGAGCAGTTCTTC.

Concerning this clone: The junction shows a germline mismatch at one end, possibly a read error. This rearrangement joins TRBV19 to TRBJ1-3; D is unresolved. From germline, CDR1 is LNHDA and CDR2 SQIVND (reference sequence). The CDR3 is 11 amino acids. For the CDR3, the DNA is TGTGCCTCCGGGCCCCGAAATACCATATATTTT. This encodes CASGPRNTIYF.

This rearrangement joins TRBV30 to TRBJ1-5, with D uncertain. This CDR3 has 12 residues. CDR1 and CDR2 (germline): GTSNPN, SVGIG (reference sequence). V lost 3 bases to trimming and J lost 5 bases, with 8 bases between them. The chain's CDR3 is CAWSYPDQPQHF. CDR3 in DNA: TGTGCCTGGAGCTACCCGGATCAGCCCCAGCATTTT.

The CDR3 DNA is TGTGCCAGTGAGCGGGGGGCCGGAGATACGCAGTATTTT. Amino acids: CASERGAGDTQYF. The genes are TRBV28 and TRBJ2-3; TRBD2 matches at 9 bases. Germline loops: CDR1 MDHEN, CDR2 SYDVKM. The V and J ends lost 9 bases and 5 bases, in that order; junction bases with no gene match: 6. The CDR3 extends over 13 amino acids.

The chain combines TRBV5-4 with TRBJ2-3; D gene uncertain. The germline CDR1 and CDR2 sequences are SGHNT and YYREEE (reference sequence). CDR3 length equals 15 residues. The V end lost 2 bases, the J end lost 5 bases, and 15 bases lay between the germline ends. The CDR3: CASSFGLSSGDTQYF. The CDR3 bases are TGTGCCAGCAGCTTTGGCCTTTCCTCAGGAGATACGCAGTATTTT.

This clone was observed a handful of times. This sample also contains other DNA sequences that code for the same CDR3. The chain couples TRBV29-1 to TRBJ2-5, with TRBD2 identical over 7 bases. V lost 6 bases, J lost 0 bases, and 4 bases stayed unmatched. Germline CDR1 and CDR2: SQVTM and ANQGSEA. This CDR3 region has 13 residues. CDR3 region: CSVVGLYQETQYF. CDR3 in DNA: TGCAGCGTAGTGGGACTATACCAAGAGACCCAGTACTTC.

This clone was seen once. The chain couples TRBV9 to TRBJ1-4; TRBD1 aligns across 7 bases. CDR1 is SGDLS, CDR2 YYNGEE, per germline. J lost 7 bases, V lost 4 bases, and 7 bases had no gene match. The CDR3 consists of 14 residues. The DNA for the CDR3 is TGTGCCAGCAGCCCCCGAACAGGGGTTGAAAAACTGTTTTTT. This sequence encodes CASSPRTGVEKLFF.

The rearrangement links TRBV7-2 to TRBJ2-3; 7 bases agree with TRBD2. Per the germline V gene, CDR1 is SGHTA and CDR2 is FQGNSA. V lost 2 bases to trimming and J lost 3 bases; unmatched junction nucleotides: 2. The CDR3 loop spans 14 amino acids. CDR3 in DNA: TGTGCCAGCAGCTTATCGGGGGGAACAGATACGCAGTATTTT. This gives the protein CASSLSGGTDTQYF. The variable domain in full, with the rest retrieved from reference TRBV7-2 and TRBJ2-3, is GAGVSQSPSNKVTEKGKDVELRCDPISGHTALYWYRQSLGQGLEFLIYFQGNSAPDKSGLPSDRFSAERTGGSVSTLTIQRTQQEDSAVYLCASSLSGGTDTQYFGPGTRLTVL.

The chain uses TRBV29-1 and TRBJ1-1; D may be TRBD1 (5 bases). The CDR3 is made up of 13 amino acids. Germline V gene sequence: CDR1 SQVTM, CDR2 ANQGSEA. Trimming removed 6 bases at V and 1 base at J, with 12 bases between. As DNA, the CDR3 is TGCAGCGTCGCCTGGCAGGGGAACACTGAAGCTTTCTTT. The encoded protein is CSVAWQGNTEAFF. Looking up the rest from reference TRBV29-1 and TRBJ1-1 gives the full variable domain: SAVISQKPSRDICQRGTSLTIQCQVDSQVTMMFWYRQQPGQSLTLIATANQGSEATYESGFVIDKFPISRPNLTFSTLTVSNMSPEDSSIYLCSVAWQGNTEAFFGQGTRLTVV.

The V call is TRBV29-1, the J call TRBJ2-4; 8 positions match TRBD1. The CDR3 sequence is 11 residues long. From germline, CDR1 is SQVTM and CDR2 ANQGSEA. V was pared by 7 bases and J by 6 bases, with 2 bases of the junction left unmatched. As DNA, the CDR3 is TGCAGCGCCGACAGGGGAAACATTCAGTACTTC. As protein: CSADRGNIQYF.

The V and J genes are TRBV29-1 and TRBJ1-2; D is unclear. The CDR3 loop spans 16 amino acids. CDR1 and CDR2 (germline): SQVTM, ANQGSEA. Trimming cost V 1 base and J 4 bases, with 19 bases left between them. Here the CDR3 reads CSVEGGGDYLSYGYTF. CDR3 DNA sequence: TGCAGCGTTGAAGGGGGAGGTGACTACTTGTCCTATGGCTACACCTTC.

The genes are TRBV29-1 and TRBJ1-1; weak D call: TRBD1 (6 bases). The CDR3 is 15 amino acids. The germline V and J ends were trimmed by 5 bases and 7 bases, with 23 bases remaining between them. Germline CDR1 is SQVTM and CDR2 is ANQGSEA. The CDR3 coding sequence is TGCAGCGTTCACTTCCGCTCATTGAGGGGGATTGAAGCTTTCTTT. Translating gives CSVHFRSLRGIEAFF. Looking up the rest from reference TRBV29-1 and TRBJ1-1 gives the full variable domain: SAVISQKPSRDICQRGTSLTIQCQVDSQVTMMFWYRQQPGQSLTLIATANQGSEATYESGFVIDKFPISRPNLTFSTLTVSNMSPEDSSIYLCSVHFRSLRGIEAFFGQGTRLTVV.

This chain links TRBV27 with TRBJ2-1; no clear D. The germline V gene encodes CDR1 MNHEY and CDR2 SMNVEV (reference sequence). Trimming pared 2 bases from V and 2 bases from J, leaving 10 bases between. This CDR3 has 15 amino acids. The CDR3 loop reads CASSLPGGAYNEQFF. CDR3 nucleotides: TGTGCCAGCAGTTTACCGGGTGGGGCCTACAATGAGCAGTTCTTC.

The CDR3 reads CASSFWRRNNEQFF. Here the CDR3 DNA reads TGTGCCAGCAGCTTTTGGCGACGGAACAATGAGCAGTTCTTC. The chain links TRBV5-6 to TRBJ2-1, with D uncertain. Germline-derived CDR1 and CDR2 are SGHDT and YYEEEE. V lost 2 bases and J lost 5, with 11 bases in between. The CDR3 loop spans 14 amino acids.

The chain recombines TRBV30 with TRBJ2-3; D perhaps matches TRBD2 (5 bases). V was cut by 4 bases and J by 1 base, with 18 bases left in between. CDR1 GTSNPN and CDR2 SVGIG come from the germline V gene (reference sequence). This CDR3 has 16 residues. CDR3 amino acids: CAWNPSHARGTDTQYF. The CDR3 nucleotides are TGTGCCTGGAACCCCTCACACGCGAGGGGCACAGATACGCAGTATTTT.

The genes are TRBV2 and TRBJ1-1, with D unresolved. In germline, CDR1 is SNHLY, CDR2 FYNNEI. Trimming removed 6 bases from V and 8 bases from J, with 16 bases in between. The CDR3 loop spans 13 amino acids. This chain's CDR3 is CASSVEWGREAFF. CDR3 sequence (DNA): TGTGCCAGCAGCGTAGAGTGGGGTCGGGAAGCTTTCTTT. Full variable domain (remainder filled in from reference TRBV2 and TRBJ1-1): EPEVTQTPSHQVTQMGQEVILRCVPISNHLYFYWYRQILGQKVEFLVSFYNNEISEKSEIFDDQFSVERPDGSNFTLKIRSTKLEDSAMYFCASSVEWGREAFFGQGTRLTVV.

J is TRBJ2-3 and V is TRBV19; D is unresolved. CDR3 length equals 13 residues. Trimming removed 6 bases from V and 2 bases from J, with 9 bases in between. The V gene's germline CDR1 is LNHDA and CDR2 SQIVND (reference sequence). The DNA of the CDR3 is TGTGCCAGTAGAGGCCGATTCACAGATACGCAGTATTTT. Translation: CASRGRFTDTQYF.

This chain uses TRBV15 with TRBJ2-5; maybe TRBD2 (6 bases). Germline CDR1 and CDR2: LNHNV and YYDKDF (reference sequence). Deletions cut 7 bases from V and 5 bases from J, with 17 bases between. The CDR3 is made up of 14 amino acids. DNA of the CDR3: TGTGCCACCAAAGGGGAGGCCGGAGCGGAGACCCAGTACTTC. Translating gives CATKGEAGAETQYF.

The chain recombines TRBV5-4 with TRBJ2-5; 7 nucleotides align to TRBD2. V gave up 4 bases and J gave up 2 bases; unmatched junction bases: 5. CDR1 is SGHNT and CDR2 is YYREEE in the germline V gene (reference sequence). This CDR3 comprises 14 residues. The CDR3 region is CASSPSGTQETQYF. CDR3 nucleotide sequence: TGTGCCAGCAGCCCTAGCGGCACACAAGAGACCCAGTACTTC.